This TCR beta chain was captured in a study of shared clonotypes between healthy human individuals. Using immunoSEQ multiplex PCR, the repertoire was profiled, and TCRdb retains in-frame clones only, with some absent. This sample has around 1.5 million clones, with around 98% found just once. Regarding this clone: The sample carries other DNA sequences with the same CDR3.

Deletions cut 3 bases from V and 6 bases from J, with 6 bases between. The length of the CDR3 is 11 residues. CDR1 DFQATT and CDR2 SNEGSKA come from the germline V gene (reference sequence). This TCR was sampled from a man in his thirties or forties in good health. The V and J genes are TRBV20-1 and TRBJ1-5; a possible D gene is TRBD1 (5 bases). The sample taken for sequencing was naive CD4+ T cells sorted from blood. Stated subset: CD45RA+ positively selected. CDR3 amino acids: CSASGGQPQHF. The CDR3 region has the DNA TGCAGTGCTAGCGGGGGTCAGCCCCAGCATTTT.